This is a list of T cell receptor beta chains from one sample in a study of cytomegalovirus exposure and HLA in healthy donors. Generated by immunoSEQ multiplex PCR, the TCRdb table keeps only in-frame clones and is missing some. The sample carries more than 95,000 clones, 78% recorded once. The specimen sequenced was PBMCs. These receptors were collected from a man under 40 in good health and CMV-seropositive. Both conserved end residues are part of each CDR3. The D gene is left open where the match is weak. Not all rows give a size; the values are once, few, many and, for expanded clones, a class.

v_call: TRBV7-2; d_call: TRBD1; clone_size: NA; j_call: TRBJ1-5; cdr3_aa: CASSLDRVNQPQHF; cdr3_nt: TGTGCCAGCAGCCTGGACAGGGTAAATCAGCCCCAGCATTTT
v_call: TRBV29-1; d_call: NA; clone_size: NA; j_call: TRBJ2-7; cdr3_aa: CSVEFYRGGSYEQYF; cdr3_nt: TGCAGCGTTGAATTTTACCGGGGTGGATCCTACGAGCAGTACTTC
v_call: TRBV18; d_call: TRBD1; clone_size: NA; j_call: TRBJ2-5; cdr3_aa: CASSPPTTGGLGTQYF; cdr3_nt: TGTGCCAGCTCACCACCGACGACAGGGGGGTTAGGGACCCAGTACTTC
v_call: TRBV27; d_call: TRBD1; clone_size: NA; j_call: TRBJ2-6; cdr3_aa: CASSLRAPDRGSGANVLTF; cdr3_nt: TGTGCCAGCAGTTTAAGGGCACCGGACAGGGGCTCTGGGGCCAACGTCCTGACTTTC
v_call: TRBV7-2; d_call: TRBD1; clone_size: NA; j_call: TRBJ2-2; cdr3_aa: CASRLQGAVTGELFF; cdr3_nt: TGTGCCAGCAGGCTGCAGGGGGCTGTCACCGGGGAGCTGTTTTTT
v_call: TRBV27; d_call: TRBD1; clone_size: NA; j_call: TRBJ2-7; cdr3_aa: CASSPYRGMEEQYF; cdr3_nt: TGTGCCAGCAGTCCTTACAGGGGAATGGAGGAGCAGTACTTC
v_call: TRBV2; d_call: NA; clone_size: NA; j_call: TRBJ2-5; cdr3_aa: CASSVAGRKETQYF; cdr3_nt: TGTGCCAGCAGTGTCGCGGGGCGGAAAGAGACCCAGTACTTC
v_call: TRBV25-1; d_call: TRBD1; clone_size: NA; j_call: TRBJ2-2; cdr3_aa: CASSLGTGSGGELFF; cdr3_nt: TGTGCCAGCTCCCTGGGGACAGGGTCCGGCGGGGAGCTGTTTTTT
v_call: TRBV27; d_call: NA; clone_size: NA; j_call: TRBJ1-2; cdr3_aa: CASSFSGSVYGYTF; cdr3_nt: TGTGCCAGCAGTTTCTCGGGGTCGGTCTATGGCTACACCTTC
v_call: TRBV29-1; d_call: NA; clone_size: NA; j_call: TRBJ1-1; cdr3_aa: CSVEVSRIRMMNTEAFF; cdr3_nt: TGCAGCGTTGAAGTTTCCAGGATCCGGATGATGAACACTGAAGCTTTCTTT
v_call: TRBV5-8; d_call: NA; clone_size: NA; j_call: TRBJ1-4; cdr3_aa: CASSFEAVLTNEKLFF; cdr3_nt: TGTGCCAGCAGCTTCGAAGCGGTCTTAACTAATGAAAAACTGTTTTTT
v_call: TRBV5-8; d_call: NA; clone_size: few; j_call: TRBJ2-7; cdr3_aa: CASLVGQGFHEQYF; cdr3_nt: TGTGCCAGCCTAGTGGGGCAGGGGTTCCACGAGCAGTACTTC
v_call: TRBV5-1; d_call: TRBD1; clone_size: NA; j_call: TRBJ2-2; cdr3_aa: CASSLSGQTTSTGELFF; cdr3_nt: TGCGCCAGCAGCTTGTCGGGACAGACCACATCCACCGGGGAGCTGTTTTTT
v_call: TRBV7-2; d_call: NA; clone_size: NA; j_call: TRBJ1-2; cdr3_aa: CASSLAAGVNYGYTF; cdr3_nt: TGTGCCAGCAGCTTAGCGGCAGGGGTTAACTATGGCTACACCTTC
v_call: TRBV27; d_call: NA; clone_size: NA; j_call: TRBJ2-7; cdr3_aa: CASYPLGGSDSYEQYF; cdr3_nt: TGTGCCAGCTACCCCCTCGGAGGGTCCGACTCCTACGAGCAGTACTTC
v_call: TRBV18; d_call: NA; clone_size: NA; j_call: TRBJ2-2; cdr3_aa: CASSPRGTNTGELFF; cdr3_nt: TGTGCCAGCTCACCACGTGGGACAAACACCGGGGAGCTGTTTTTT
v_call: TRBV4-3; d_call: TRBD1; clone_size: once; j_call: TRBJ1-2; cdr3_aa: CASSQDLDREYYGYTF; cdr3_nt: TGCGCCAGCAGCCAAGATTTGGACAGGGAATACTATGGCTACACCTTC
v_call: TRBV27; d_call: NA; clone_size: NA; j_call: TRBJ2-7; cdr3_aa: CASSLSGRNSYEQYF; cdr3_nt: TGTGCCAGCAGTTTGAGCGGACGGAACAGCTACGAGCAGTACTTC